The sequence of this TCR beta chain was determined in a study of blood T cell repertoires in COVID-19 (dated by TCRdb to 2018 to 2021). At the level of the whole study: Samples covering the acute and convalescent phases of COVID-19 were provided by collaborators in the United States, Italy and Spain. The prospective study material was composed of cDNA or gDNA derived from T cells, B-cell-depleted T cells, or PBMCs. Deeply sampled blood TCRbeta repertoires from subjects exposed to, actively infected with, or recovered from COVID-19 were included in the dataset. The repertoires were released in a freely available public database intended as a resource for research on the immune response to SARS-CoV-2. Samples were obtained from the ongoing ImmuneRACE study (first 160 participants) and from some 1,200 subjects provided by 6 global collaborators. A de-identified subject ID, COVID-19 status, age in years and sex were almost always included in the sample metadata. HLA class I and class II types, where available, came from metadata supplied by the sample provider rather than from assay-based typing.

Participants in the prospective study were enrolled through a virtual design, were aged roughly 18 to 100 years, and lived in under 25 United States geographic areas. Cohort assignment in the prospective study relied on participant-reported clinical history from a screening survey and a study questionnaire. Mobile phlebotomists in the prospective study collected whole blood, serum and a nasopharyngeal or oropharyngeal swab from every participant. Prospective study participants could optionally give additional blood draws and questionnaires over an approximately 2-month period. Before DNA extraction, blood samples from the prospective study were shipped at room temperature or frozen. V is trimmed back by 3 bases and J by 8 bases, and the junction contains 7 bases that no gene match accounts for. Via the germline V gene, CDR1 is SGHRS and CDR2 YFSETQ. Taken from cysteine to phenylalanine, the CDR3 has 14 residues. This entry keeps only the CDR3 DNA: 42 bases, framed from base 1.

TCRbeta CDR3 regions were amplified from genomic DNA using the immunoSEQ Assay, a bias-controlled multiplex PCR. From the authors' description of their analysis: The number of nucleated cells in each sample was estimated from the amplification of reference gene primers within the assay. Sequence reads were collapsed and filtered to measure the absolute abundance of every unique TCRbeta CDR3 rearrangement. Productive Simpson clonality was computed per sample as the square root of Simpson's diversity index over productive rearrangements. TCRdb obtained this table from immuneACCESS and retained in-frame rearrangements with V and J assigned. These tables miss some clones; where compared with another copy, unresolved V genes account for less than half of the shortfall, and the remainder is unexplained. The V and J calls and clone size come from that table; D and trimming were worked out from the DNA. In all, the sample holds roughly 240,000 clones, and around 88% of those were seen once. Together, the top ten hold 2.5% of the sample.

Study-wide findings and limitations: Clinical and demographic metadata were provided uncurated, with the amount varying by source and participant.

Of note for this clone: The target of this receptor is not known. No much larger clonotype is one base removed from it; base qualities were not supplied.

This receptor was identified in a woman aged 35 to 49 with acute COVID-19. Rearrangement joined TRBV5-1 to TRBJ2-1, with TRBD2 identical over 8 junction bases. The sequencing input was PBMCs or T cells enriched from blood (not recorded which). This receptor carries the CDR3 CASSWGLGGDEQFF. Read as DNA, the sequence is TGCGCCAGCAGCTGGGGACTAGGCGGGGATGAGCAGTTCTTC.